This TCR beta chain was identified in a study of T cell responses to AZD1222 COVID-19 vaccine. Study-level points and caveats: Repertoires were obtained solely post-peak T cell response. Nearly half of unique spike-specific TCRs reportedly avoided B.1.351 and B.1.1.7 mutated regions.

In regard to this clone: Its antigen is unidentified.

Some clones are missing from TCRdb's copy, which holds only in-frame ones; the method was immunoSEQ multiplex PCR. The repertoire holds about 120,000 clones, with 93% as singletons. The specimen comprised peripheral blood, sampled 28 days after the second AZD1222 dose. The receptor's source is an adult who received the AZD1222 COVID-19 vaccine.

The CDR3 region has the DNA TGTGCCAGCAGCCGAAGAGGAGATACGCAGTATTTT. It codes for CASSRRGDTQYF. This rearrangement joins TRBV12-3 or TRBV12-4 to TRBJ2-3; no reliable D call. The CDR3 length is 12 residues. The V gene lost 6 bases and the J gene lost 5 bases, with 9 bases spanning the gap.